This TCR beta chain stems from a study of T-cell memory formation after mild COVID-19 (dated by TCRdb to the early 2020s). In terms of the full investigation: Most TCR sequence clusters were specific to one of the two donors. T-cell clones expanding and contracting after mild COVID-19 in a couple of donors were tracked by longitudinal TCRalpha and TCRbeta repertoire sequencing. Two young, previously healthy adult volunteers, one female and one male, were included in the cohort.

Ficoll-Paque density gradient centrifugation was used to isolate PBMCs. Points the paper makes about the study in general: SARS-CoV-2 specificity of the second-wave clones peaking on day 37 was not confirmed. Some responding clones were found in pre-infection memory, which suggests that pre-existing cross-reactive memory T cells took part in the SARS-CoV-2 response. Contracting CD4+ clones were located mainly in the CM and EM memory subsets, whereas CD8+ clones were found to be enriched in EMRA. Balanced CD4/CD8 phenotypes were observed for clones contracting from day 15 to 85, whereas a bias towards CD4+ was observed for a second wave of clones expanding from day 15 to 37. The study covered only a couple of mild cases, and larger cohorts including severe cases with pre-infection samples were considered necessary.

In regard to this clonotype: The specificity of this receptor is unknown. No base quality information exists; no much larger clone differs at one position.

The instrument given in TCRdb is Illumina NovaSeq 6000. TCRalpha and TCRbeta cDNA libraries were constructed by 5'RACE with constant-segment primers, with sample barcodes and unique molecular identifiers being introduced. RNA was extracted from every sample with Trizol reagent. Amplification of the libraries took two PCR steps, and the second step added a second sample barcode plus Illumina TruSeq adapters. Sequencing of libraries was performed on an Illumina NovaSeq with 2 x 150 bp paired-end reads. In the authors' own workflow: The reads were demultiplexed and collapsed into UMI-guided consensus sequences using migec v1.2.7. Using mixcr v2.1.11, the UMI consensuses were aligned to TRA and TRB V and J templates and assembled into clonotypes. A clonotype was counted as expanded or contracted only when both edgeR and NoisET called the clonotype significant, with the noise models trained on biological replicates. For edgeR calls, a false discovery rate-adjusted p below 0.01 and a log2 fold-change threshold of 1 were applied. PCA with hierarchical clustering of max-normalized trajectories of the 1000 most abundant clonotypes was used as exploratory dynamics analysis. Separately sequenced CD4+ and CD8+ repertoires were used to assign the CD4 or CD8 phenotype of responding clones. Clones were called with MiXCR by TCRdb after fastp trimmed the public reads at Q25, and only in-frame beta chains were retained. Entries are consolidated by CDR3 protein sequence, retaining the most common genes and DNA. The V and J calls follow TCRdb's processing rather than the paper's. The table for this sample lists 250,000 or so distinct CDR3 sequences; 9.4% of them were counted only once. Roughly a fifth of the sample is in the top ten clones.

The sample was PBMCs or a T cell subset sorted from them (not recorded which). This receptor was obtained from a man aged 18 to 30 who had mild COVID-19 (a few samples of this study predate the infection). The sample titles of this study are shuffled in the database, so cell type and time point are left out; the donor was told from shared clones.

The CDR3 loop reads CASSLARGPHQPQHF. The sequence in DNA is TGTGCCAGCAGCTTGGCGAGGGGTCCCCATCAGCCCCAGCATTTT. The chain links TRBV5-6 with TRBJ1-5, and perhaps TRBD1 as D gene, on 5 matching bases. The germline V gene yields SGHDT for CDR1 and YYEEEE for CDR2. V and J are truncated by 0 bases and 5 bases respectively, leaving an intervening sequence of 12 bases. Measured from the cysteine to the phenylalanine, the CDR3 is 15 residues long. Just CDR3 DNA is preserved here, 45 bases in frame from base 1. With the portions outside the CDR3 filled from the reference TRBV5-6 and TRBJ1-5 genes, the complete variable region becomes DAGVTQSPTHLIKTRGQQVTLRCSPKSGHDTVSWYQQALGQGPQFIFQYYEEEERQRGNFPDRFSGHQFPNYSSELNVNALLLGDSALYLCASSLARGPHQPQHFGDGTRLSIL.